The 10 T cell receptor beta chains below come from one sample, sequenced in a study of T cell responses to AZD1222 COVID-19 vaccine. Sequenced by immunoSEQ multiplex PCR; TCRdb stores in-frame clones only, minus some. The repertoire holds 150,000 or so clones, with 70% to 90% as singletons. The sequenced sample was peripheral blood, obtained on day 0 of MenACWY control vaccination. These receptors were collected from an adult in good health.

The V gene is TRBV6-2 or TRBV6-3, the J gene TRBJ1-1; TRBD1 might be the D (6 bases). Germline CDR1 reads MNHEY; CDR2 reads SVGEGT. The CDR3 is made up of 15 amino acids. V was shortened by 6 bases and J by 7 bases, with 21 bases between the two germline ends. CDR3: CASSHVPRTESEAFF. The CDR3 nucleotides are TGTGCCAGCAGCCACGTCCCCCGGACAGAAAGTGAAGCTTTCTTT.

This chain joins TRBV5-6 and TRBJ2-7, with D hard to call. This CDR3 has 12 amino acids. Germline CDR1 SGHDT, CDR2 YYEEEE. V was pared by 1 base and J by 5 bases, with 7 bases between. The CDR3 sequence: CASSLNWDEQYF. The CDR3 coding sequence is TGTGCCAGCAGCTTGAACTGGGACGAGCAGTACTTC. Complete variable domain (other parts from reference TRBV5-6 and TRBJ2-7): DAGVTQSPTHLIKTRGQQVTLRCSPKSGHDTVSWYQQALGQGPQFIFQYYEEEERQRGNFPDRFSGHQFPNYSSELNVNALLLGDSALYLCASSLNWDEQYFGPGTRLTVT.

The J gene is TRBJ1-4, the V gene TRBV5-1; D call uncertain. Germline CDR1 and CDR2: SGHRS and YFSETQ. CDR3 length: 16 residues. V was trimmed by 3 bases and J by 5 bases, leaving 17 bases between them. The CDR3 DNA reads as TGCGCCAGCAGCTCATTGGGAGGGATCGGAAATGAAAAACTGTTTTTT. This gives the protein CASSSLGGIGNEKLFF.

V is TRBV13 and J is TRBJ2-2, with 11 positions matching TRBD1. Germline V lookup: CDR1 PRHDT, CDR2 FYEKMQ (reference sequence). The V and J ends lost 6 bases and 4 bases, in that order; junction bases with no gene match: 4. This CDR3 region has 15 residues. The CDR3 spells CASSTGTGGTGELFF. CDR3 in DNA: TGTGCCAGCAGTACCGGGACAGGGGGCACCGGGGAGCTGTTTTTT.

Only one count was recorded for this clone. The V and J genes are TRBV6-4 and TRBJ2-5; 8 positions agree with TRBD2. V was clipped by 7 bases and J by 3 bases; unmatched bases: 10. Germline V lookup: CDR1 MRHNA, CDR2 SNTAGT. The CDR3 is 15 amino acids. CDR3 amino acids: CASKRSAGEEETQYF. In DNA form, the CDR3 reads TGTGCCAGCAAACGGTCAGCGGGGGAGGAAGAGACCCAGTACTTC.

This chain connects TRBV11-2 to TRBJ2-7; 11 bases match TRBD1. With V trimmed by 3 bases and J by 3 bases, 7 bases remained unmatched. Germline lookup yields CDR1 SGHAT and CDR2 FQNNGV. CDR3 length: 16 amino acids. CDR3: CASSLAMGQGGYEQYF. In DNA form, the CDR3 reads TGTGCCAGCAGCTTGGCTATGGGACAGGGGGGCTACGAGCAGTACTTC.

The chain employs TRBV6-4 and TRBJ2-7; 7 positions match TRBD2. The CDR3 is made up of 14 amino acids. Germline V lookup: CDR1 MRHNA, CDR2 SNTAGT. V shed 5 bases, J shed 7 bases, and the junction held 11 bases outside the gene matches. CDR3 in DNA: TGTGCCAGCAGTCCTCGGGCGGGAGAGGGAGAGCAGTACTTC. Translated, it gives CASSPRAGEGEQYF.

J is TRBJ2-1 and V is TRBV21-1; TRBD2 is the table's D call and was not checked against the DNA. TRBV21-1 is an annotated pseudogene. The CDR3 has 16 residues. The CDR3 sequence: CASSKGDSGVYNEQFF. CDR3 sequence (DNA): TGTGCCAGCAGCAAAGGGGATAGCGGGGTCTACAATGAGCAGTTCTTC.

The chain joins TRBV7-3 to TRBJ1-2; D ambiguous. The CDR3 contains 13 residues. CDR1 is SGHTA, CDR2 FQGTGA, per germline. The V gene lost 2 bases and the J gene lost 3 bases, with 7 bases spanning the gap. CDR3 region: CASSLDPDYGYTF. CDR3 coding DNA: TGTGCCAGCAGCTTAGACCCCGACTATGGCTACACCTTC. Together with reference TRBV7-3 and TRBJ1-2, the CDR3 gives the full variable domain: GAGVSQTPSNKVTEKGKYVELRCDPISGHTALYWYRQSLGQGPEFLIYFQGTGAADDSGLPNDRFFAVRPEGSVSTLKIQRTERGDSAVYLCASSLDPDYGYTFGSGTRLTVV.

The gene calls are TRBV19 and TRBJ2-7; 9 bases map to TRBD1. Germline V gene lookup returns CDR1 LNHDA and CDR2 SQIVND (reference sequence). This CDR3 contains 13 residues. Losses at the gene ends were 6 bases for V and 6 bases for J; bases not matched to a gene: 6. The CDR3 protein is CASSMGTGREQYF. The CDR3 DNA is TGTGCCAGTAGCATGGGGACAGGGCGCGAGCAGTACTTC.